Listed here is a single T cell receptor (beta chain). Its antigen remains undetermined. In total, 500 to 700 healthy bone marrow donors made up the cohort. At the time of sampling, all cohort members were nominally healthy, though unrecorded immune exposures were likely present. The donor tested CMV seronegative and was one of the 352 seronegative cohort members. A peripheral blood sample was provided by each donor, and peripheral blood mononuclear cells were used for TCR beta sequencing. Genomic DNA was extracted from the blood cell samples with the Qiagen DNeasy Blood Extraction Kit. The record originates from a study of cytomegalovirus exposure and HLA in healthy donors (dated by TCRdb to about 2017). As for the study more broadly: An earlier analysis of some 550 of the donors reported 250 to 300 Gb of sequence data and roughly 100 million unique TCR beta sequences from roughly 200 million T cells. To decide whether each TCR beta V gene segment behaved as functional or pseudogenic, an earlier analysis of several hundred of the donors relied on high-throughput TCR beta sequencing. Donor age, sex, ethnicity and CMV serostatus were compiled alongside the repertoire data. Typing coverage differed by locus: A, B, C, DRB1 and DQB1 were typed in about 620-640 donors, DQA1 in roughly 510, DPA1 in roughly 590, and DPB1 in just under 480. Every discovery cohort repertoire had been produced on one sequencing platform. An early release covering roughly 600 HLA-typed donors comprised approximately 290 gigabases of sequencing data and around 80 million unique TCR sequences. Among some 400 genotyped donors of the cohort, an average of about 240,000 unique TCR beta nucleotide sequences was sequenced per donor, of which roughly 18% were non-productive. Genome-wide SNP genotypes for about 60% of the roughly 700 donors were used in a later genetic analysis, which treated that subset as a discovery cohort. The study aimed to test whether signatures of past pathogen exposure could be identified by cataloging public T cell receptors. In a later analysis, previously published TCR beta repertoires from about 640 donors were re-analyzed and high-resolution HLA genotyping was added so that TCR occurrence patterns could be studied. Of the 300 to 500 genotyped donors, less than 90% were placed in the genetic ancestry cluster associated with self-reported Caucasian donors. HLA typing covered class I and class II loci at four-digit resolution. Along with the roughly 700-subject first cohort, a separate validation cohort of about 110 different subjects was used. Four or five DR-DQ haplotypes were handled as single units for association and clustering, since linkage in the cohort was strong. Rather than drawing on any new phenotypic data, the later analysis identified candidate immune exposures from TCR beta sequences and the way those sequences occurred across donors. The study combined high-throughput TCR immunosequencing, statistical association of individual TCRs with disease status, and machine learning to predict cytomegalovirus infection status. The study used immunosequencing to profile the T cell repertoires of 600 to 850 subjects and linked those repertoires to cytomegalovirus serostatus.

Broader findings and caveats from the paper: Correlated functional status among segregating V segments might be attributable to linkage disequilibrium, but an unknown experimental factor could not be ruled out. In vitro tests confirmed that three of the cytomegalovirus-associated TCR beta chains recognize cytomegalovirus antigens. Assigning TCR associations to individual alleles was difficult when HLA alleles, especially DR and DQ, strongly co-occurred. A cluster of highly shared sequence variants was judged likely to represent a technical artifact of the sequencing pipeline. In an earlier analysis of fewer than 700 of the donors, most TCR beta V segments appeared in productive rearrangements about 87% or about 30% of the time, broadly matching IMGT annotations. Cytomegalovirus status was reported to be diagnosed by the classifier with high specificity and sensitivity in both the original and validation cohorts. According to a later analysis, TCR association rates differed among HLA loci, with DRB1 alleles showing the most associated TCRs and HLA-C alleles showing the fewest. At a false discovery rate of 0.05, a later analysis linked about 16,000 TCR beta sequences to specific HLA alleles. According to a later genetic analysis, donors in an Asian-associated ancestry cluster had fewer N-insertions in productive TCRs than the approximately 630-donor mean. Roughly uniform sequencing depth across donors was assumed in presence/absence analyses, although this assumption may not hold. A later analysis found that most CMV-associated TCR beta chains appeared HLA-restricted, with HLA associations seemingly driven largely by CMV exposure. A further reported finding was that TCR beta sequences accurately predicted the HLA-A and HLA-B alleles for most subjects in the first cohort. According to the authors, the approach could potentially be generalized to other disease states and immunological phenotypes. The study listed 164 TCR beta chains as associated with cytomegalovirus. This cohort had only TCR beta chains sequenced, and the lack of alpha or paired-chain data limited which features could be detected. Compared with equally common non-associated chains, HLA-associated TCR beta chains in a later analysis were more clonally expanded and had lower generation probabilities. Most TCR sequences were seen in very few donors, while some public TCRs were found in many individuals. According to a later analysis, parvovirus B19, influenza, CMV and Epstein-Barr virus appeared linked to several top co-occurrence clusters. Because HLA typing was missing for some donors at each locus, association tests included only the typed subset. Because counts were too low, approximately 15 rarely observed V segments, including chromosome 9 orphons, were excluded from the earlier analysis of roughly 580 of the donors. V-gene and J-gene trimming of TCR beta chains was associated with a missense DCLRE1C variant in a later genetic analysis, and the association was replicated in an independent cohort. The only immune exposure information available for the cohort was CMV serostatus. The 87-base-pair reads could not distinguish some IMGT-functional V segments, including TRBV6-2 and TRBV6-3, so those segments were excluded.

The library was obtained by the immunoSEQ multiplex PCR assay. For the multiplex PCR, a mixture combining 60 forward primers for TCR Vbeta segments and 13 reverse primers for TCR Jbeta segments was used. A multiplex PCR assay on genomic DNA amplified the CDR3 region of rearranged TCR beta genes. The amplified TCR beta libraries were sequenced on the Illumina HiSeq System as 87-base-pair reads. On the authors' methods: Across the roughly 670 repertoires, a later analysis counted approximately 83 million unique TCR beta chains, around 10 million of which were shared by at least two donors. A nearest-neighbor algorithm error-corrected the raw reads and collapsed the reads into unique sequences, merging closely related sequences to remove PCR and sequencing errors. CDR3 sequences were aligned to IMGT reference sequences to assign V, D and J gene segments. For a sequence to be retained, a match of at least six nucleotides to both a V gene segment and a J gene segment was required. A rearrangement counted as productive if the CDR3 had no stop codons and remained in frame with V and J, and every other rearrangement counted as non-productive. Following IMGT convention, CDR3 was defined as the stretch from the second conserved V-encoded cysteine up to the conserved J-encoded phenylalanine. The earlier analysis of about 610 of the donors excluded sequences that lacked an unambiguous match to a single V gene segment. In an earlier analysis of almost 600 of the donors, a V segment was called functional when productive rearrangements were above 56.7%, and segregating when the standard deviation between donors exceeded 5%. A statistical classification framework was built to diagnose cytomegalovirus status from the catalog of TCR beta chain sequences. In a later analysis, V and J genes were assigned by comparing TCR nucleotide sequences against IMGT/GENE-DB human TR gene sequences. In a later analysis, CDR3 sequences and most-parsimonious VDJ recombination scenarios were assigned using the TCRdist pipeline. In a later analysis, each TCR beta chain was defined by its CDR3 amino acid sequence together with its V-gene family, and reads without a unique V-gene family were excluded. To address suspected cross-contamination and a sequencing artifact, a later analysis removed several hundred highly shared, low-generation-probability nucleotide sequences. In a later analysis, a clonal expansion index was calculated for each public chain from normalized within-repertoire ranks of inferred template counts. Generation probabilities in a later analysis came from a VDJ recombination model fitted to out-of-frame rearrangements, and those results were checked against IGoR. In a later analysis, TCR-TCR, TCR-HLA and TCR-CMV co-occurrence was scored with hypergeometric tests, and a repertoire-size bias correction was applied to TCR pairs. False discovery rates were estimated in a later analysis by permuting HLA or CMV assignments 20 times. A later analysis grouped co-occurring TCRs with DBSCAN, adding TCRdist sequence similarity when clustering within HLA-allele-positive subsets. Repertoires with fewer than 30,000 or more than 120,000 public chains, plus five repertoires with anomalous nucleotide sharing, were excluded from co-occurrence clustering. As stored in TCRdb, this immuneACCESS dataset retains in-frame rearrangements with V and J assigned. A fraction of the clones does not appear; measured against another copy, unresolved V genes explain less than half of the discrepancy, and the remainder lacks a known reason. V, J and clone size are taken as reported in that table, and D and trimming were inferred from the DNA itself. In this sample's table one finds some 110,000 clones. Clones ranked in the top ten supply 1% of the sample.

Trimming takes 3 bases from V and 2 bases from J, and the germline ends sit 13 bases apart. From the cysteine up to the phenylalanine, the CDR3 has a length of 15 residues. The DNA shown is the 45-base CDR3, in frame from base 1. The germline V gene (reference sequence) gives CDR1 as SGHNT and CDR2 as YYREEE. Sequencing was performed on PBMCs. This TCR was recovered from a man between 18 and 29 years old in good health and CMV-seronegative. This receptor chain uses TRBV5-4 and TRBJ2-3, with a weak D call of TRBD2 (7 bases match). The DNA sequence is TGTGCCAGCAGCTGGGGGGGCACCTACACAGATACGCAGTATTTT. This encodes CASSWGGTYTDTQYF.